Sequencing of this T cell receptor (beta chain) was carried out in a study of CD8 T cells in ankylosing spondylitis. Researchers built TCR beta libraries using quantitative 5'-RACE with molecular barcodes. TCRdb ran MiXCR on the 5' RACE reads and lists one entry per CDR3 protein. The sample yields 350,000 to 550,000 distinct CDR3 sequences, more than 25% seen once. Study results and caveats: Blood of patients with ankylosing spondylitis appeared to be characterized by a TCR beta motif of roughly eight highly homologous variants. Clones tied to disease were said to be significantly enriched in matched ankylosing spondylitis synovial fluid.

This clonotype was recorded once. Its antigen is not identified. This CDR3 has 18 amino acids. Per germline, CDR1 SGHRS and CDR2 YFSETQ. V was pared by 0 bases and J by 0 bases, with 13 bases between. The material sequenced was blood, either unsorted or a sorted T cell fraction (not recorded which). The J gene is TRBJ1-6, the V gene TRBV5-1, with a weak D call TRBD1 (6 bases). The TCR originated in a male donor with ankylosing spondylitis. The CDR3 DNA reads as TGCGCCAGCAGCTTGGGGGCAGGGGCCAGCTCCTATAATTCACCCCTCCACTTT. This codes for CASSLGAGASSYNSPLHF.